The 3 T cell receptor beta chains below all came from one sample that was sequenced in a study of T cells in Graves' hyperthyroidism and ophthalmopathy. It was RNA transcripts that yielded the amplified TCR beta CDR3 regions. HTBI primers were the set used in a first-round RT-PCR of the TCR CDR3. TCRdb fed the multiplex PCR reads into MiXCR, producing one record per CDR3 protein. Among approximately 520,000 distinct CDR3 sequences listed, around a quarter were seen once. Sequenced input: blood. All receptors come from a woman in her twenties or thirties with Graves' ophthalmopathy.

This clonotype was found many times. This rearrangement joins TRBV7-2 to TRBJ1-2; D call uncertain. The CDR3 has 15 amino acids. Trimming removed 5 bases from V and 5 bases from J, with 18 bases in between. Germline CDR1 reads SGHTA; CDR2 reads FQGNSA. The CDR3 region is CASSPMQAKIYGYTF. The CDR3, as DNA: TGTGCCAGCAGCCCGATGCAGGCGAAGATATATGGCTACACCTTC.

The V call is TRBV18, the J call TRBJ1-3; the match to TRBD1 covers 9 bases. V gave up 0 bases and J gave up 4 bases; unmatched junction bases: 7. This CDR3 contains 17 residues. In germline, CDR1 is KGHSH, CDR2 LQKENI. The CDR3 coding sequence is TGTGCCAGCTCACCACCCCTCGACAGGGGGGGAGGAAACACCATATATTTT. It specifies CASSPPLDRGGGNTIYF.

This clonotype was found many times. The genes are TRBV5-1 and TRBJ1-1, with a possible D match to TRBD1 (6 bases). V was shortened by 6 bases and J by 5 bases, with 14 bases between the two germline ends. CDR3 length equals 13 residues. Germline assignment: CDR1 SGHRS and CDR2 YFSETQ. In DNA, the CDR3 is TGCGCCAGCACACATACCCAGGGGACTGAAGCTTTCTTT. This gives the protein CASTHTQGTEAFF.